Listed here are 5 T cell receptor beta chains from one sample, sequenced in a study of shared clonotypes between healthy human individuals. Sequencing was performed with immunoSEQ multiplex PCR; in TCRdb, only in-frame clones are kept and a portion is missing. The profile shows about a million clones, about 80% of them singletons. Sequenced input: memory CD4+ T cells sorted from blood. Regarding subset: CD45RA-negative fraction. These receptors all stem from a man aged 18-30 years in good health.

This chain links TRBV5-1 with TRBJ1-1; a possible D gene is TRBD1 (5 bases). The CDR3 runs to 15 residues. V lost 0 bases, J lost 1 base, and 10 bases lay in between. Germline CDR1 reads SGHRS; CDR2 reads YFSETQ. The CDR3 nucleotides read TGCGCCAGCAGCTTGGAACAGGTATCGAACACTGAAGCTTTCTTT. It codes for CASSLEQVSNTEAFF. The variable domain in full, completed from reference TRBV5-1 and TRBJ1-1, reads KAGVTQTPRYLIKTRGQQVTLSCSPISGHRSVSWYQQTPGQGLQFLFEYFSETQRNKGNFPGRFSGRQFSNSRSEMNVSTLELGDSALYLCASSLEQVSNTEAFFGQGTRLTVV.

The gene calls are TRBV6-1 and TRBJ2-1; 10 bases are a match to TRBD1. In germline, CDR1 is MNHNS, CDR2 SASEGT. With V trimmed by 5 bases and J by 7 bases, 5 bases remained unmatched. The CDR3 extends over 14 amino acids. CDR3 in DNA: TGTGCCAGCAGTACCCGACAGGGGGCAAATGAGCAGTTCTTC. Its protein is CASSTRQGANEQFF.

This clone occurred once. The chain employs TRBV2 and TRBJ2-7; 7 bases are a match to TRBD1. This CDR3 comprises 13 residues. The V gene end was trimmed by 7 bases and the J gene end by 6 bases; junction bases not matched to a gene: 9. Germline-derived CDR1 and CDR2 are SNHLY and FYNNEI. The CDR3 DNA reads as TGTGCCAGCAACACGGGACAGCTTGGCGAGCAGTACTTC. The encoded protein is CASNTGQLGEQYF.

This clone was counted only a few times. The chain combines TRBV21-1 with TRBJ2-6; the table's D call TRBD1 went unverified against the DNA. TRBV21-1 is a pseudogene locus. The CDR3 length is 22 residues. The CDR3 loop is CASSKVCGTGAPSDSGANVLTF. DNA of the CDR3: TGTGCCAGCAGCAAAGTATGCGGGACAGGGGCTCCTTCCGACTCTGGGGCCAACGTCCTGACTTTC.

The CDR3 is CASSIGGGYNQPQHF. The CDR3 DNA follows: TGTGCCAGCAGTATCGGGGGGGGCTACAATCAGCCCCAGCATTTT. The rearrangement joins TRBV6-1 to TRBJ1-5; perhaps TRBD1 as D (6 bases). The CDR3 loop spans 15 amino acids. The germline V gene has CDR1 MNHNS and CDR2 SASEGT. Trimming removed 5 bases from V and 3 bases from J, with 14 bases in between.